Shown below are 9 T cell receptor beta chains from a single sample sequenced in a study of CD8 T cells in ankylosing spondylitis. TCRdb ran MiXCR on the 5' RACE reads and lists one entry per CDR3 protein. This sample has 35,000 to 50,000 distinct CDR3 sequences, with approximately 3% found just once. Sequenced material: blood, either unsorted or a sorted T cell fraction (not recorded which). These receptors were obtained from a male donor with ankylosing spondylitis or in good health (not recorded which).

This clonotype was seen ten or more times. The rearrangement uses TRBV9 and TRBJ1-1; 7 bases fit TRBD1. This CDR3 contains 15 residues. Unmatched junction bases numbered 5, after V lost 3 bases and J lost 0 bases. Germline V lookup: CDR1 SGDLS, CDR2 YYNGEE. The CDR3 DNA sequence: TGTGCCAGCAGCGCATTGACAGGGATGAACACTGAAGCTTTCTTT. Translation: CASSALTGMNTEAFF.

This clonotype has a count of ten or more. CDR3 region: CASSRPGWSYEQYV. Here the CDR3 DNA reads TGTGCCAGCAGTCGCCCAGGGTGGTCCTACGAGCAGTACGTC. This sequence joins TRBV27 and TRBJ2-7, with D maybe TRBD1 (5 bases). V lost 5 bases to trimming and J lost 1 base, with 12 bases between them. The germline CDR1 and CDR2 sequences are MNHEY and SMNVEV (reference sequence). The CDR3 totals 14 residues.

This clonotype was observed many times. This chain uses TRBV9 with TRBJ2-6; D is perhaps TRBD1 or TRBD2 (6 bases each). Germline values: CDR1 SGDLS, CDR2 YYNGEE. Between the trimmed V and J ends, which lost 4 bases and 0 bases, there was a span of 17 bases. This CDR3 has 18 amino acids. The CDR3 DNA reads TGTGCCAGCAGCCCCCATACGGGGGCCTTCTCTGGGGCCAACGTCCTGACTTTC. It specifies CASSPHTGAFSGANVLTF.

This clonotype was counted at least ten times. The V gene is TRBV9, the J gene TRBJ2-5; either TRBD1 or TRBD2 may fit D (6 bases each). Germline CDR1 reads SGDLS; CDR2 reads YYNGEE. The CDR3 is 16 residues long. Trimming took off 0 bases at V and 5 bases at J, with 17 bases between the two ends. This chain's CDR3 is CASSVGGGRGGETQYF. The CDR3 bases are TGTGCCAGCAGCGTAGGGGGTGGCAGGGGAGGCGAGACCCAGTACTTC.

This clonotype occurred many times. The J gene is TRBJ2-6, the V gene TRBV9; maybe TRBD1 (6 bases). The CDR3 has 17 amino acids. CDR1 is SGDLS, CDR2 YYNGEE, per germline. The V gene lost 0 bases and the J gene lost 0 bases, with 10 bases spanning the gap. In DNA form, the CDR3 reads TGTGCCAGCAGCGTAGGGGACACGTACTCTGGGGCCAACGTCCTGACTTTC. Its protein is CASSVGDTYSGANVLTF.

This clonotype was detected ten times or more. The chain couples TRBV9 to TRBJ2-3; tentative D call: TRBD2 (5 bases). From germline, CDR1 is SGDLS and CDR2 YYNGEE. Trimming left V 3 bases short and J 3 bases short, with 14 bases between. CDR3 size: 15 residues. CDR3 region: CASSGGSVWTDTQYF. DNA of the CDR3: TGTGCCAGCAGCGGAGGGAGTGTGTGGACAGATACGCAGTATTTT.

The chain employs TRBV9 and TRBJ2-2, with D hard to call. CDR3 length: 15 amino acids. Germline V gene data show CDR1 as SGDLS and CDR2 as YYNGEE. V was trimmed by 0 bases and J by 3 bases, leaving 9 bases between them. The CDR3 bases are TGTGCCAGCAGCGTAGAAGGACGGTACACCGGGGAGCTGTTTTTT. Translation gives CASSVEGRYTGELFF. The full variable domain, in which reference TRBV9 and TRBJ2-2 provide the parts outside the CDR3, is DSGVTQTPKHLITATGQRVTLRCSPRSGDLSVYWYQQSLDQGLQFLIQYYNGEERAKGNILERFSAQQFPDLHSELNLSSLELGDSALYFCASSVEGRYTGELFFGEGSRLTVL.

This clonotype was seen many times. The chain combines TRBV9 with TRBJ2-2, with 9 bases aligning to TRBD2. This CDR3 contains 19 residues. In germline, CDR1 is SGDLS, CDR2 YYNGEE. The ends lost 0 bases at V and 3 bases at J; junction bases unmatched: 12. The DNA for the CDR3 is TGTGCCAGCAGCGTAGCTTTCGTATTAGCGGGGGATTACACCGGGGAGCTGTTTTTT. Amino acid sequence: CASSVAFVLAGDYTGELFF.

This clonotype was seen at least ten times. The chain has TRBV9 and TRBJ2-2; D call uncertain. V lost 5 bases and J lost 4, with 15 bases in between. The CDR3 spans 15 residues. Germline-derived CDR1 and CDR2 are SGDLS and YYNGEE. The chain's CDR3 is CASSERKEFTGELFF. CDR3 DNA: TGTGCCAGCAGTGAAAGGAAAGAGTTCACCGGGGAGCTGTTTTTT.